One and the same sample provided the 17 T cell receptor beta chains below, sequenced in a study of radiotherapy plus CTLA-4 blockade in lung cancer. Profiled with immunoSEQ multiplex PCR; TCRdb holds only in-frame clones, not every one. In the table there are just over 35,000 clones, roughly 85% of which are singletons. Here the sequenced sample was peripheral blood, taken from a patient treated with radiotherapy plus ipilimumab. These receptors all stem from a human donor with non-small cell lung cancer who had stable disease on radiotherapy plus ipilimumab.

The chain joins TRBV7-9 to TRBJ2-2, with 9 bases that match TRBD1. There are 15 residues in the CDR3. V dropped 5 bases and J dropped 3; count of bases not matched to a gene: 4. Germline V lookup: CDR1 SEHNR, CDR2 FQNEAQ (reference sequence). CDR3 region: CASSMGQGDTGELFF. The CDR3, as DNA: TGTGCCAGCAGCATGGGACAGGGTGACACCGGGGAGCTGTTTTTT. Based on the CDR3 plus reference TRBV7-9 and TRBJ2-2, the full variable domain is DTGVSQNPRHKITKRGQNVTFRCDPISEHNRLYWYRQTLGQGPEFLTYFQNEAQLEKSRLLSDRFSAERPKGSFSTLEIQRTEQGDSAMYLCASSMGQGDTGELFFGEGSRLTVL.

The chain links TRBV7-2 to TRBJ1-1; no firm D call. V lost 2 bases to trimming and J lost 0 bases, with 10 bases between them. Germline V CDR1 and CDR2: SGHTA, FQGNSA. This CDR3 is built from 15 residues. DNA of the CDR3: TGTGCCAGCAGCTTAATGAACGACATGAACACTGAAGCTTTCTTT. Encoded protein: CASSLMNDMNTEAFF.

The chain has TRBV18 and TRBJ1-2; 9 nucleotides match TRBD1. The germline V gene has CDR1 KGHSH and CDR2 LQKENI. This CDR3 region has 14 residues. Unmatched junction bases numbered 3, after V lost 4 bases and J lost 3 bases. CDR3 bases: TGTGCCAGCTCACGGACAGGGGACGACTATGGCTACACCTTC. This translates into CASSRTGDDYGYTF.

CDR3 sequence (DNA): TGTGCCAGTAGTGAACAGGAAGGCGGCCCCTACGAGCAGTACTTC. Residues: CASSEQEGGPYEQYF. The chain is built from TRBV19 and TRBJ2-7; TRBD1 might be the D (5 bases). The CDR3 is 15 amino acids. Germline V gives CDR1 LNHDA, CDR2 SQIVND (reference sequence). Trimming pared 5 bases from V and 2 bases from J, leaving 16 bases between.

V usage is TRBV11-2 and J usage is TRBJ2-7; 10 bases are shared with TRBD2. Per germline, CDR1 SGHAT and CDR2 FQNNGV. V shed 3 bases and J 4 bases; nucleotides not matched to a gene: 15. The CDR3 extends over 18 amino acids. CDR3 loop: CASSFTRTGTSESYEQYF. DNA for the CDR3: TGTGCCAGCAGCTTCACCCGTACCGGGACTAGCGAGAGTTACGAGCAGTACTTC.

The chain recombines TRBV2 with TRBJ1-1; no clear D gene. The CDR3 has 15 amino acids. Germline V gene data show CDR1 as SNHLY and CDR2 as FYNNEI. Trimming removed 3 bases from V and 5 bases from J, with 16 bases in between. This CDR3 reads CASSDRRPGGTEAFF. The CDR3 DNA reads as TGTGCCAGCAGTGATCGGCGGCCGGGAGGAACTGAAGCTTTCTTT.

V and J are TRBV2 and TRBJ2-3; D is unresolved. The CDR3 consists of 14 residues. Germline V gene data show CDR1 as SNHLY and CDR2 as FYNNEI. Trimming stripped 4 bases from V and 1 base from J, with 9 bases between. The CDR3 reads CASSGSDGTDTQYF. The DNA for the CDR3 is TGTGCCAGCAGTGGCAGCGACGGCACAGATACGCAGTATTTT.

CDR3 in amino acids: CASSTRVGTYEQYF. DNA for the CDR3: TGTGCCAGCAGCACCCGGGTCGGCACCTACGAGCAGTACTTC. The chain employs TRBV7-2 and TRBJ2-7; D ambiguous. The V end lost 5 bases, the J end lost 2 bases, and 13 bases lay between the germline ends. The CDR3 spans 14 residues. Germline-derived CDR1 and CDR2 are SGHTA and FQGNSA.

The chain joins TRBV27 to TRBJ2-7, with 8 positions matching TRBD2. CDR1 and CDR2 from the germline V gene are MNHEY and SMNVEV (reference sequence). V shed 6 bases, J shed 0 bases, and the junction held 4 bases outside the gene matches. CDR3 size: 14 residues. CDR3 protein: CASRQREPSYEQYF. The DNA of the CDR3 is TGTGCCAGCAGACAGCGGGAGCCCTCCTACGAGCAGTACTTC.

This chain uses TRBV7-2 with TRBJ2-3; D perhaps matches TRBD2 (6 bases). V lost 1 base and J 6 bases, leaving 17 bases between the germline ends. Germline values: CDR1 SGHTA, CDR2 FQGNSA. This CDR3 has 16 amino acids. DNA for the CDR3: TGTGCCAGCAGCTTAGAGGGGCAGCTTCGGGGGGATACGCAGTATTTT. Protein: CASSLEGQLRGDTQYF.

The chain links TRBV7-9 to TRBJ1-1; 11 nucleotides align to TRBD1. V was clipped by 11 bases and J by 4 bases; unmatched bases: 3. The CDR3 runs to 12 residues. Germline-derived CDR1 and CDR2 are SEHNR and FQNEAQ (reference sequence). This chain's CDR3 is CAGGQGATEAFF. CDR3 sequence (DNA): TGTGCCGGAGGACAGGGGGCCACTGAAGCTTTCTTT.

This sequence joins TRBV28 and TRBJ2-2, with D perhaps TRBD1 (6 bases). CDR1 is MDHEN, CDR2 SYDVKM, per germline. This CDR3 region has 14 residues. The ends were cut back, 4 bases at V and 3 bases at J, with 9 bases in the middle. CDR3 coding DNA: TGTGCCAGCAGTTACGGGACACACACCGGGGAGCTGTTTTTT. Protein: CASSYGTHTGELFF.

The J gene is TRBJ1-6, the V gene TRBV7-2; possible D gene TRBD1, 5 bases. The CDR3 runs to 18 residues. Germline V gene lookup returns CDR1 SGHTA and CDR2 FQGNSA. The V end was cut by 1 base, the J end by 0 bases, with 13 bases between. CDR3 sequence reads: CASSLVSGLNSYNSPLHF. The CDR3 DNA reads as TGTGCCAGCAGCTTAGTATCGGGACTGAACTCCTATAATTCACCCCTCCACTTT.

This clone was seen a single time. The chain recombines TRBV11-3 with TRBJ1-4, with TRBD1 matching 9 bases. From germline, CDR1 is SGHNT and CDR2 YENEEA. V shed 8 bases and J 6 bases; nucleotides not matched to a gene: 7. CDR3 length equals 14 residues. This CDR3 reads CASRPGQGDEKLFF. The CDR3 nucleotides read TGTGCCAGCCGACCGGGACAGGGTGATGAAAAACTGTTTTTT. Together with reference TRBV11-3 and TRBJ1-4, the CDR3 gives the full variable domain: EAGVVQSPRYKIIEKKQPVAFWCNPISGHNTLYWYLQNLGQGPELLIRYENEEAVDDSQLPKDRFSAERLKGVDSTLKIQPAELGDSAVYLCASRPGQGDEKLFFGSGTQLSVL.

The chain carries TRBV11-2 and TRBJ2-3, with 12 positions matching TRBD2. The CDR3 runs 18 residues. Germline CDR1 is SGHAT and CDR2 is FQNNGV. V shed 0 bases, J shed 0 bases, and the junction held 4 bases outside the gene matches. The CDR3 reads CASSLEGLAGTSTDTQYF. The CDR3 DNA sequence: TGTGCCAGCAGCTTAGAGGGACTAGCGGGTACTAGCACAGATACGCAGTATTTT.

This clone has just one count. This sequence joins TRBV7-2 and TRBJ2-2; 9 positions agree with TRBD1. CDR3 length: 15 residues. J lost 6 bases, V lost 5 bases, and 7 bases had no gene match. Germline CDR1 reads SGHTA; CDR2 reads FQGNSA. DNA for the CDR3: TGTGCCAGCAGCACCGGACAGGGGATGGCCGGGGAGCTGTTTTTT. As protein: CASSTGQGMAGELFF.

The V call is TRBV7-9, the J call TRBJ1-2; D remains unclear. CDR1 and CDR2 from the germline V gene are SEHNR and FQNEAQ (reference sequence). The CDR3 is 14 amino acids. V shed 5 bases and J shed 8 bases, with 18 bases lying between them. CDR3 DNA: TGTGCCAGCAGCATTCTCGGGATCGAGTCCGGCTACACCTTC. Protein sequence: CASSILGIESGYTF. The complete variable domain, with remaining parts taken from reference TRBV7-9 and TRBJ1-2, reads DTGVSQNPRHKITKRGQNVTFRCDPISEHNRLYWYRQTLGQGPEFLTYFQNEAQLEKSRLLSDRFSAERPKGSFSTLEIQRTEQGDSAMYLCASSILGIESGYTFGSGTRLTVV.